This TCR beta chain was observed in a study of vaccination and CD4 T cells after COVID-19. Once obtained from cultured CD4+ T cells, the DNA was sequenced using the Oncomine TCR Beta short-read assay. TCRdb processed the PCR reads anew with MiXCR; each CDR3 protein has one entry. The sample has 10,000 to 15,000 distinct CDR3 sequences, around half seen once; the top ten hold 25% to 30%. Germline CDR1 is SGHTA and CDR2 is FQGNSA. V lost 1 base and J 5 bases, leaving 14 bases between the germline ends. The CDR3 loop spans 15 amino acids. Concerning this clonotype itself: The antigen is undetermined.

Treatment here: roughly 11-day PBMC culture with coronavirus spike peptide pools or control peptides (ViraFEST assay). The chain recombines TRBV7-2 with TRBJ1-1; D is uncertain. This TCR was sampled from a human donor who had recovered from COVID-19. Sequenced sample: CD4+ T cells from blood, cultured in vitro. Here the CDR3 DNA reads TGTGCCAGCAGCTTAGTGTCATTGGAGGAGACTGAAGCTTTCTTT. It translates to CASSLVSLEETEAFF.